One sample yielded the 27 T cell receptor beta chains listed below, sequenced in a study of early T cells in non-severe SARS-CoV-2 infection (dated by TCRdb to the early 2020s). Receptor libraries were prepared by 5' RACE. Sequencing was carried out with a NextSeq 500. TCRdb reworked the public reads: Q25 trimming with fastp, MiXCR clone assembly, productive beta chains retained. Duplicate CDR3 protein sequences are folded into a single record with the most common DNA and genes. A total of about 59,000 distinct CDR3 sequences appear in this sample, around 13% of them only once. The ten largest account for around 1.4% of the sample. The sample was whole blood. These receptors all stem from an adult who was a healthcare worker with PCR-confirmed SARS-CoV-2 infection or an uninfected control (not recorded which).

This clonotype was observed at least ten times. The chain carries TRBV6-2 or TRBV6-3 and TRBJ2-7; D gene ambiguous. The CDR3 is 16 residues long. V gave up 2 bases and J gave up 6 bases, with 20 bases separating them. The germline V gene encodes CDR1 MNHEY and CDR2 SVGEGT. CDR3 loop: CASSYPGRAALREQYF. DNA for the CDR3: TGTGCCAGCAGTTACCCTGGACGGGCCGCCTTACGCGAGCAGTACTTC.

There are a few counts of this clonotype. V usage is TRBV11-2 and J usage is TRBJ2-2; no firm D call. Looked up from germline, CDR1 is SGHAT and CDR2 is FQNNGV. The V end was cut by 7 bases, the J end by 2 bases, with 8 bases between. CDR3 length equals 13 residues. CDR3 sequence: CASTTINTGELFF. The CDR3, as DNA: TGTGCCAGCACCACAATTAACACCGGGGAGCTGTTTTTT.

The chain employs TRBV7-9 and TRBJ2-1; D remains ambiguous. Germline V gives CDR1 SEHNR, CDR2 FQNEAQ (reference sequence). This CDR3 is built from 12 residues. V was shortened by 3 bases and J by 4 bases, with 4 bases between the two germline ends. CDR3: CASSFEYNEQFF. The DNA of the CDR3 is TGTGCCAGCAGCTTCGAGTACAATGAGCAGTTCTTC.

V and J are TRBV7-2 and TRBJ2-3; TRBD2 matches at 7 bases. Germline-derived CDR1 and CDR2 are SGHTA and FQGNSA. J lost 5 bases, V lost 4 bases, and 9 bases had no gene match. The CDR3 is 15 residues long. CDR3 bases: TGTGCCAGCAGCTCGGGGCTAGCGGATGGAGATACGCAGTATTTT. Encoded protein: CASSSGLADGDTQYF.

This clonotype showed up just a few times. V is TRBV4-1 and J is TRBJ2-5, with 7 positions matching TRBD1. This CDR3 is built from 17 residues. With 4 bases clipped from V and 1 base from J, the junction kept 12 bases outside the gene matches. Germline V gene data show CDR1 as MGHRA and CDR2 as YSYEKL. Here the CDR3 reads CASSRTGPGTVQETQYF. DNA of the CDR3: TGCGCCAGCAGCCGGACGGGGCCCGGGACAGTCCAAGAGACCCAGTACTTC.

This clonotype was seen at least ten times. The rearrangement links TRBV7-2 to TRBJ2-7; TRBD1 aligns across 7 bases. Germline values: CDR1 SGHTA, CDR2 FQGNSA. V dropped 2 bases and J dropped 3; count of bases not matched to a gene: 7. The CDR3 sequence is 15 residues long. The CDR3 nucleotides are TGTGCCAGCAGCTTAACGGGACAGAGCATCTACGAGCAGTACTTC. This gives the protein CASSLTGQSIYEQYF.

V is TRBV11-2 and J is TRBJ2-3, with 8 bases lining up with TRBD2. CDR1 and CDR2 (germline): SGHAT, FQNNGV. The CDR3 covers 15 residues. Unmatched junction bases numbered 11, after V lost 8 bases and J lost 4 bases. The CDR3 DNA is TGTGCCAGCGGACCGGGACTAGTGTATCCAGATACGCAGTATTTT. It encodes CASGPGLVYPDTQYF.

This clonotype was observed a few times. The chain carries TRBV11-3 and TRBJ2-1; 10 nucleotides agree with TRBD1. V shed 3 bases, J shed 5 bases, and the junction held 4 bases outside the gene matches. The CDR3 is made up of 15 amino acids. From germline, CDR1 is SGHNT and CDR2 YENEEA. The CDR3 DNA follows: TGTGCCAGCAGCTTCGGCGGGACAGGGGACAATGAGCAGTTCTTC. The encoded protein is CASSFGGTGDNEQFF.

In nucleotides, the CDR3 is TGTGCCAGCAGTTACTCGTGGGGACTTGAGCAGTTCTTC. This gives the protein CASSYSWGLEQFF. The rearrangement links TRBV6-2 or TRBV6-3 to TRBJ2-1, with D possibly being TRBD2 (6 bases). CDR3 length: 13 amino acids. Germline CDR1 and CDR2: MNHEY and SVGEGT. V dropped 0 bases and J dropped 9 bases, with 9 bases sitting between them.

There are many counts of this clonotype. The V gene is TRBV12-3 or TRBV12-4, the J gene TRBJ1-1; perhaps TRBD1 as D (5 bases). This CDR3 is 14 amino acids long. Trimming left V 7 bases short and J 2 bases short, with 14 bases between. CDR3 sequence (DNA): TGTGCCAGCAACCCGGGAGGGGCCAACACTGAAGCTTTCTTT. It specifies CASNPGGANTEAFF.

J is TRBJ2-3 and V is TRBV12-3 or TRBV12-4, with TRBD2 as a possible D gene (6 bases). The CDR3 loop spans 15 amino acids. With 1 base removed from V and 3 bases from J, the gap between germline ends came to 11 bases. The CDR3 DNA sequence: TGTGCCAGCAGTTTAGGGGCTAGCGAAACAGATACGCAGTATTTT. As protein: CASSLGASETDTQYF.

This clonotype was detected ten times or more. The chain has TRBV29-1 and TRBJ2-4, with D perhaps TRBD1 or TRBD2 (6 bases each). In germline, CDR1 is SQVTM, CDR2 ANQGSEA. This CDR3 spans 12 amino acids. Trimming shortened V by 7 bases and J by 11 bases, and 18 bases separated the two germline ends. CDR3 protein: CSAGGQYTVQYF. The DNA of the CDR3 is TGCAGCGCCGGGGGACAATACACGGTTCAGTACTTC.

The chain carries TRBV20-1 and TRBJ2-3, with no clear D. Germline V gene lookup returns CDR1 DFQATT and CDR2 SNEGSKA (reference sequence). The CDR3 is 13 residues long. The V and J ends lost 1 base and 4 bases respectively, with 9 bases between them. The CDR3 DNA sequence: TGCAGTGCTAGAGGGGCTCGGGCAGATACGCAGTATTTT. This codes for CSARGARADTQYF.

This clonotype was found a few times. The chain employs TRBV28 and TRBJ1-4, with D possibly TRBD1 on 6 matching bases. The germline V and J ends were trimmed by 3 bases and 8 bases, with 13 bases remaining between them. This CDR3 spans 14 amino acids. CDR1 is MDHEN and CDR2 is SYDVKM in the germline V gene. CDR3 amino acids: CASSFRSGGEKLFF. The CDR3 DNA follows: TGTGCCAGCAGTTTTCGATCCGGGGGCGAAAAACTGTTTTTT.

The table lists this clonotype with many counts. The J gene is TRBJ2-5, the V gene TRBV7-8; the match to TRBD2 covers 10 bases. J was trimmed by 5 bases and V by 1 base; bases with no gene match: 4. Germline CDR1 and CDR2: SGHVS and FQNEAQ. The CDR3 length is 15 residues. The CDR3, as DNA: TGTGCCAGCAGCTTAGTACTAGCGGGGAGGGAGACCCAGTACTTC. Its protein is CASSLVLAGRETQYF.

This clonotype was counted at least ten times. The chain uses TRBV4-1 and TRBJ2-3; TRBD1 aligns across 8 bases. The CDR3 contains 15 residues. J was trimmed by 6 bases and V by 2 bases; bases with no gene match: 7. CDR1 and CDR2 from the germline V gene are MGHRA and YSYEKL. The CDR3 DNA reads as TGCGCCAGCAGCCAACGGACAGGGTTTTCGGATACGCAGTATTTT. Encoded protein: CASSQRTGFSDTQYF.

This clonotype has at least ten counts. The CDR3 loop reads CASKAGTDTQYF. CDR3 DNA: TGTGCCAGCAAGGCGGGCACAGATACGCAGTATTTT. This rearrangement joins TRBV27 to TRBJ2-3, with unresolved D. Per germline, CDR1 MNHEY and CDR2 SMNVEV (reference sequence). Trimming stripped 7 bases from V and 1 base from J, with 6 bases between. The length of the CDR3 is 12 residues.

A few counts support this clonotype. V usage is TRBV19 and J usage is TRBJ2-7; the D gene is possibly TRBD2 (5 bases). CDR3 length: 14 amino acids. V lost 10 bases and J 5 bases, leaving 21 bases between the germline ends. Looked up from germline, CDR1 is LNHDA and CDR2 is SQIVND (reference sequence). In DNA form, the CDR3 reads TGTGCCACCCGGGATGGCACGATAGACGACGAGCAGTACTTC. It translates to CATRDGTIDDEQYF.

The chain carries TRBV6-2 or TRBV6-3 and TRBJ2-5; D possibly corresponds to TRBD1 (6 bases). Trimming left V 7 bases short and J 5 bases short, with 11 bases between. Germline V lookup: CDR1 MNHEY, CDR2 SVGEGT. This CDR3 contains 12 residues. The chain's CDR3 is CASTITGETQYF. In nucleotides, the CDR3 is TGTGCCAGCACCATCACAGGGGAGACCCAGTACTTC.

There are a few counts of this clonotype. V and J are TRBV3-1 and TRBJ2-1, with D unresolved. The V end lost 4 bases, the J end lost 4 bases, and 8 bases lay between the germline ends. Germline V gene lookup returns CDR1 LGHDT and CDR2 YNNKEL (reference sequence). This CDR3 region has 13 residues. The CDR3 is CASSRLGYNEQFF. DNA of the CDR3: TGTGCCAGCAGCCGTCTAGGGTACAATGAGCAGTTCTTC.

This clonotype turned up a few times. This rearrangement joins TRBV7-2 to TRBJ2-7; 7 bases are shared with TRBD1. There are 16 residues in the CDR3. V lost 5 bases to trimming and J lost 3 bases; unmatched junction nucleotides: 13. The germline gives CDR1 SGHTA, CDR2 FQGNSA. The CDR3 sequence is CASSSQRGLLFYEQYF. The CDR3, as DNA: TGTGCCAGCAGCAGCCAAAGGGGGCTTCTTTTCTACGAGCAGTACTTC.

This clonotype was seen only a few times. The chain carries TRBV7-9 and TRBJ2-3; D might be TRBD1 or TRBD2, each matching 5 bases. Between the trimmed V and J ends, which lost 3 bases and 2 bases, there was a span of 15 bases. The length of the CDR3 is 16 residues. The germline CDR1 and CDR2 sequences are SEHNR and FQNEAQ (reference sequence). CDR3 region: CASSFEGTVDTDTQYF. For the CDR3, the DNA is TGTGCCAGCAGCTTTGAAGGGACGGTGGACACAGATACGCAGTATTTT.

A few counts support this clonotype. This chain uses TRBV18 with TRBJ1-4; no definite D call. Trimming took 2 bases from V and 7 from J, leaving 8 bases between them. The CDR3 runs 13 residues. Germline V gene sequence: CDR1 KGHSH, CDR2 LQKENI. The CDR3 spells CASSPGRVEKLFF. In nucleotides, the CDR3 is TGTGCCAGCTCACCAGGACGGGTTGAAAAACTGTTTTTT.

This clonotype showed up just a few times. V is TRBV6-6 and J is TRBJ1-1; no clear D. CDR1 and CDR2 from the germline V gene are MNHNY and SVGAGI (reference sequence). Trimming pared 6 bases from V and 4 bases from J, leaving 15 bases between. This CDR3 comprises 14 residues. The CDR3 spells CASSLTVMGTEAFF. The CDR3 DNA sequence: TGTGCCAGCAGCCTGACGGTGATGGGCACTGAAGCTTTCTTT.

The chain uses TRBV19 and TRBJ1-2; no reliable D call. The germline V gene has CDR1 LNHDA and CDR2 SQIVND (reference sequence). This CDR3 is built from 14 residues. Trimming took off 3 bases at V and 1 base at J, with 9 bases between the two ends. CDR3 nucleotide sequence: TGTGCCAGTAGTATCGGCGGACTTAACTATGGCTACACCTTC. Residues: CASSIGGLNYGYTF.

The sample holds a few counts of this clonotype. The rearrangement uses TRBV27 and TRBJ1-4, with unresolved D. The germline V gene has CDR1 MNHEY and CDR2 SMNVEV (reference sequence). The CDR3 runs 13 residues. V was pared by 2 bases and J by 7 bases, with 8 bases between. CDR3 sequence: CASSLRGGEKLFF. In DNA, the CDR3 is TGTGCCAGCAGTTTACGGGGAGGTGAAAAACTGTTTTTT.

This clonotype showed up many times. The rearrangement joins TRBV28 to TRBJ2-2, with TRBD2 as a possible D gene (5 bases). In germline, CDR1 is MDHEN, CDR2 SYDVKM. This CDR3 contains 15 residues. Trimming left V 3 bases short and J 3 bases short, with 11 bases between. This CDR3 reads CASSFGGYDTGELFF. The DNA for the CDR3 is TGTGCCAGCAGTTTCGGAGGATACGACACCGGGGAGCTGTTTTTT.